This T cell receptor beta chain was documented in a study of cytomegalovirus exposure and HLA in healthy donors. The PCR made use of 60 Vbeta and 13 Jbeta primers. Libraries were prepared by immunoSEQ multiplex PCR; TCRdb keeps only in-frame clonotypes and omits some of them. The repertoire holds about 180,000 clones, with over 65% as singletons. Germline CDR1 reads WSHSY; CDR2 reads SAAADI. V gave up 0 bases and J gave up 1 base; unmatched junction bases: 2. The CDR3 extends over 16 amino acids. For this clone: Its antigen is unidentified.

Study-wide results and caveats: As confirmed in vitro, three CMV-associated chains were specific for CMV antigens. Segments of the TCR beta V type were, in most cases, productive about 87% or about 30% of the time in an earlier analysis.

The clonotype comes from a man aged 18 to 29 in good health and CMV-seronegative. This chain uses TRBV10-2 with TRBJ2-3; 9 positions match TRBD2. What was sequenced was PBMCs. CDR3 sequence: CASSESGGRGTDTQYF. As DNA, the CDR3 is TGCGCCAGCAGTGAGTCTGGCGGGAGGGGCACAGATACGCAGTATTTT.